This T cell receptor beta chain was retrieved from a study of blood T cell repertoires in COVID-19. At the level of the study: Sites across the United States, Italy and Spain contributed samples from acute and convalescent COVID-19.

Assay used: immunoSEQ multiplex PCR; TCRdb lists only in-frame clones, some missing. This repertoire shows 250,000 to 300,000 clones, 80% to 90% found once; its top ten account for less than 20%. Participants were aged roughly 18 to 89 years, lived in around 25 US areas, and enrolled virtually. The CDR3 has 14 residues. From germline, CDR1 is LNHDA and CDR2 SQIVND (reference sequence). V was shortened by 7 bases and J by 0 bases, with 10 bases between the two germline ends. The sequencing input was PBMCs or T cells enriched from blood (not recorded which). V gene TRBV19 combines with J gene TRBJ1-5, with D hard to call. The TCR was taken from a man in his late teens or twenties who had recovered from COVID-19. Here the CDR3 reads CASTGFYSNQPQHF. In DNA, the CDR3 is TGTGCCAGTACGGGTTTTTATAGCAATCAGCCCCAGCATTTT. Combining the CDR3 with reference TRBV19 and TRBJ1-5 gives the whole variable domain DGGITQSPKYLFRKEGQNVTLSCEQNLNHDAMYWYRQDPGQGLRLIYYSQIVNDFQKGDIAEGYSVSREKKESFPLTVTSAQKNPTAFYLCASTGFYSNQPQHFGDGTRLSIL.